These T cell receptor beta chains were read from a single sample in a study of OX40 agonist ivuxolimab in advanced cancers. The table came from immunoSEQ multiplex PCR; TCRdb's copy has only in-frame clones and leaves some out. Of roughly 15,000 clones in the sample, about 82% were seen once. Sequencing used CD4+ or CD8+ T cells sorted from blood, obtained in a trial of the OX40 agonist ivuxolimab. The source of these receptors is an adult with an advanced solid tumor such as melanoma, head and neck, liver or kidney cancer. The CDR3 runs from the conserved cysteine through the conserved F or W. Each record gives: J gene, clone size, CDR3 length, D gene, V gene, CDR3 protein, CDR3 DNA. The D gene is left open where the match is weak. The size entry is marked missing in some rows and otherwise reads once, few, many or a size class.

TRBJ2-1 | . | 15 | TRBD1 | TRBV27 | CASSFSGTGVNEQFF | TGTGCCAGCAGTTTCTCTGGGACAGGGGTCAATGAGCAGTTCTTC
TRBJ2-7 | . | 11 | . | TRBV5-8 | CASRSYYEQYF | TGTGCCAGCAGAAGTTACTACGAGCAGTACTTC
TRBJ2-7 | . | 12 | . | TRBV9 | CASSKGSYEQYF | TGTGCCAGCAGCAAAGGGTCCTACGAGCAGTACTTC
TRBJ2-4 | . | 20 | TRBD1 | TRBV6-1 | CASSGPGWDRGVRVKNIQYF | TGTGCCAGCAGTGGACCTGGGTGGGACAGGGGAGTTCGGGTCAAAAACATTCAGTACTTC
TRBJ2-1 | . | 16 | . | TRBV9 | CASSAWSGGAYNEQFF | TGTGCCAGCAGCGCATGGTCGGGGGGCGCCTACAATGAGCAGTTCTTC
TRBJ2-5 | . | 16 | TRBD2 | TRBV5-1 | CASSTWGGGSQETQYF | TGCGCCAGCAGCACCTGGGGCGGGGGGTCACAAGAGACCCAGTACTTC
TRBJ1-2 | . | 13 | . | TRBV27 | CASSLTGSNGYTF | TGTGCCAGCAGTTTAACAGGGTCAAATGGCTACACCTTC
TRBJ2-1 | . | 15 | TRBD2 | TRBV19 | CASRMGGSSYNEQFF | TGTGCCAGTAGGATGGGCGGGAGCTCCTACAATGAGCAGTTCTTC
TRBJ1-1 | medium-sized | 15 | TRBD1 | TRBV13 | CASSTRQGQDTEAFF | TGTGCCAGCAGCACGAGACAGGGGCAGGACACTGAAGCTTTCTTT
TRBJ2-1 | . | 11 | . | TRBV19 | CASSIGNEQFF | TGTGCCAGTAGTATAGGTAATGAGCAGTTCTTC
TRBJ1-1 | . | 14 | . | TRBV5-8 | CASSSGGRNTEAFF | TGTGCCAGCAGCTCGGGGGGTAGAAACACTGAAGCTTTCTTT
TRBJ2-7 | . | 14 | TRBD1 | TRBV29-1 | CSVLSTDRAYEQYF | TGCAGCGTCCTAAGCACGGACAGGGCATACGAGCAGTACTTC
TRBJ2-1 | . | 14 | . | TRBV6-1 | CASSAAVSYNEQFF | TGTGCCAGCAGTGCTGCGGTTTCCTACAATGAGCAGTTCTTC
TRBJ2-7 | . | 15 | . | TRBV9 | CASSVSYGSSYEQYF | TGTGCCAGCAGCGTAAGTTACGGGAGCTCCTACGAGCAGTACTTC
TRBJ1-5 | . | 13 | . | TRBV28 | CASTLISNQPQHF | TGTGCCAGCACCCTTATTAGCAATCAGCCCCAGCATTTT
TRBJ2-1 | few | 15 | . | TRBV15 | CATSRDWADYNEQFF | TGTGCCACCAGCAGAGATTGGGCAGACTACAATGAGCAGTTCTTC
TRBJ2-5 | . | 14 | . | TRBV27 | CASRGEGGMETQYF | TGTGCCAGCCGTGGAGAGGGAGGTATGGAGACCCAGTACTTC
TRBJ1-2 | . | 13 | TRBD1 | TRBV30 | CAWTEGQGGGYTF | TGTGCCTGGACCGAGGGACAGGGGGGTGGCTACACCTTC
TRBJ2-7 | . | 17 | TRBD1 | TRBV4-1 | CASSQEGGTVPSYEQYF | TGCGCCAGCAGCCAAGAAGGTGGGACAGTGCCCTCCTACGAGCAGTACTTC
TRBJ2-5 | . | 13 | . | TRBV11-2 | CASSRQYQETQYF | TGTGCCAGCAGCCGACAGTATCAAGAGACCCAGTACTTC
TRBJ2-2 | . | 13 | . | TRBV6-4 | CASSDVDAGELFF | TGTGCCAGCAGTGACGTGGACGCCGGGGAGCTGTTTTTT
TRBJ2-3 | . | 18 | TRBD2 | TRBV7-3 | CASSTSLAGAGWGDTQYF | TGTGCCAGCAGCACCTCACTAGCGGGTGCCGGTTGGGGGGATACGCAGTATTTT
TRBJ2-1 | . | 13 | . | TRBV27 | CASSLDTYNEQFF | TGTGCCAGCAGTTTAGACACTTACAATGAGCAGTTCTTC
TRBJ2-7 | . | 13 | . | TRBV27 | CASSPFPGVEQYF | TGTGCCAGCAGTCCCTTTCCAGGGGTTGAGCAGTACTTC
TRBJ2-7 | . | 13 | . | TRBV7-2 | CASSLLAGYEQYF | TGTGCCAGCAGCTTGTTGGCAGGGTACGAGCAGTACTTC
TRBJ2-1 | . | 11 | . | TRBV29-1 | CSERAGNEQFF | TGCAGCGAAAGGGCAGGCAATGAGCAGTTCTTC
TRBJ2-3 | large | 15 | TRBD2 | TRBV7-9 | CASSPPRGGRDTQYF | TGTGCCAGCAGCCCCCCGCGGGGGGGCCGAGATACGCAGTATTTT
TRBJ1-1 | . | 15 | TRBD1 | TRBV5-1 | CASSSRTGGGTEAFF | TGCGCCAGCAGCTCCCGGACAGGGGGGGGCACTGAAGCTTTCTTT
TRBJ2-5 | . | 13 | . | TRBV7-9 | CASRELPQETQYF | TGTGCCAGCAGGGAGCTGCCCCAAGAGACCCAGTACTTC
TRBJ2-1 | . | 14 | . | TRBV27 | CASSLGSYVHEQFF | TGTGCCAGCAGTTTAGGGTCTTATGTACATGAGCAGTTCTTC
TRBJ2-1 | . | 17 | TRBD1 | TRBV5-6 | CANSLIKGTDTYNEQFF | TGTGCCAACAGCTTGATCAAGGGGACAGATACATACAATGAGCAGTTCTTC
TRBJ1-2 | . | 11 | . | TRBV9 | CASQRNYGYTF | TGTGCCAGTCAGCGTAACTATGGCTACACCTTC
TRBJ1-5 | . | 16 | . | TRBV6-1 | CASSEKGDYSNQPQHF | TGTGCCAGCAGTGAAAAAGGGGATTATAGCAATCAGCCCCAGCATTTT
TRBJ1-6 | few | 13 | . | TRBV13 | CASSVTGKSPLHF | TGTGCCAGCAGCGTCACAGGGAAATCACCCCTCCACTTT
TRBJ1-1 | . | 15 | . | TRBV11-2 | CASSFSVSQDTEAFF | TGTGCCAGCAGCTTCAGCGTATCTCAGGACACTGAAGCTTTCTTT
TRBJ2-2 | . | 15 | . | TRBV27 | CASSSRTVYTGELFF | TGTGCCAGCAGTTCTAGGACAGTTTACACCGGGGAGCTGTTTTTT
TRBJ1-5 | few | 14 | . | TRBV2 | CASSARAYNQPQHF | TGTGCCAGCAGTGCCCGGGCTTACAATCAGCCCCAGCATTTT
TRBJ2-7 | few | 12 | TRBD2 | TRBV7-9 | CASSRSGEEQYF | TGTGCCAGCAGCCGTAGCGGGGAAGAGCAGTACTTC
TRBJ2-1 | . | 13 | . | TRBV15 | CATSRGRSSEQFF | TGTGCCACCAGCAGAGGTCGGTCCAGTGAGCAGTTCTTC
TRBJ2-5 | few | 16 | TRBD1 | TRBV25-1 | CASSLSKGALKETQYF | TGTGCCAGCAGCCTAAGCAAGGGGGCCTTGAAAGAGACCCAGTACTTC
TRBJ2-7 | . | 14 | TRBD1 | TRBV4-2 | CASSWGQGPYEQYF | TGTGCCAGCAGCTGGGGACAGGGGCCCTACGAGCAGTACTTC
TRBJ2-7 | once | 15 | . | TRBV2 | CASSGPGTIPYEQYF | TGTGCCAGCAGTGGACCGGGAACCATCCCCTACGAGCAGTACTTC
TRBJ2-6 | . | 20 | . | TRBV27 | CASSLLPQAGAVPGANVLTF | TGTGCCAGCAGTTTACTCCCACAGGCGGGGGCCGTCCCTGGGGCCAACGTCCTGACTTTC
TRBJ2-5 | . | 13 | TRBD2 | TRBV18 | CASSPLAGETQYF | TGTGCCAGCTCGCCACTAGCGGGAGAGACCCAGTACTTC
TRBJ2-1 | . | 15 | TRBD1 | TRBV7-9 | CASSGTGGPYNEQFF | TGTGCCAGCAGCGGGACAGGGGGCCCCTACAATGAGCAGTTCTTC
TRBJ2-1 | . | 14 | . | TRBV6-6 | CASSYSRTEDEQFF | TGTGCCAGCAGTTACTCGAGGACAGAAGATGAGCAGTTCTTC
TRBJ2-1 | . | 14 | TRBD1 | TRBV28 | CASSGTGGWNEQFF | TGTGCCAGCAGCGGGACAGGGGGCTGGAATGAGCAGTTCTTC
TRBJ2-3 | few | 15 | . | TRBV30 | CAWSVGTSLTDTQYF | TGTGCCTGGAGTGTAGGGACTTCGCTCACAGATACGCAGTATTTT
TRBJ2-7 | . | 14 | . | TRBV13 | CASSSGLASREQYF | TGTGCCAGCAGCTCGGGACTGGCCTCCCGCGAGCAGTACTTC
TRBJ2-3 | . | 15 | . | TRBV4-1 | CASSQEGFRTDTQYF | TGCGCCAGCAGCCAAGAAGGTTTTCGGACAGATACGCAGTATTTT
TRBJ2-7 | . | 11 | . | TRBV5-4 | CASSFSVEQYF | TGTGCCAGCAGCTTTAGCGTCGAGCAGTACTTC
TRBJ1-3 | . | 11 | . | TRBV4-1 | CASSQAQRVYF | TGCGCCAGCAGCCAAGCACAGCGAGTATATTTT
TRBJ2-7 | . | 16 | . | TRBV4-2 | CASSQEDLAGSYEQYF | TGTGCCAGCAGCCAAGAAGATCTAGCAGGATCCTACGAGCAGTACTTC
TRBJ1-1 | . | 13 | . | TRBV5-6 | CASSLAGFGEAFF | TGTGCCAGCAGCTTGGCTGGGTTTGGAGAAGCTTTCTTT
TRBJ1-3 | . | 18 | . | TRBV28 | CASSSPRGSLSSGNTIYF | TGTGCCAGCAGTTCCCCCCGAGGGTCTCTTAGCTCTGGAAACACCATATATTTT
TRBJ2-6 | . | 17 | . | TRBV5-1 | CASSLDIAYSGANVLTF | TGCGCCAGCAGCTTGGACATAGCCTACTCTGGGGCCAACGTCCTGACTTTC
TRBJ1-1 | few | 12 | . | TRBV7-9 | CASSFGNTEAFF | TGTGCCAGCAGCTTCGGGAACACTGAAGCTTTCTTT
TRBJ1-3 | once | 14 | . | TRBV6-5 | CASSYGRSGNTIYF | TGTGCCAGCAGTTACGGGCGGTCGGGAAACACCATATATTTT
TRBJ2-5 | . | 15 | TRBD1 | TRBV29-1 | CSVEDRGRPDETQYF | TGCAGCGTTGAGGACAGGGGACGGCCCGATGAGACCCAGTACTTC